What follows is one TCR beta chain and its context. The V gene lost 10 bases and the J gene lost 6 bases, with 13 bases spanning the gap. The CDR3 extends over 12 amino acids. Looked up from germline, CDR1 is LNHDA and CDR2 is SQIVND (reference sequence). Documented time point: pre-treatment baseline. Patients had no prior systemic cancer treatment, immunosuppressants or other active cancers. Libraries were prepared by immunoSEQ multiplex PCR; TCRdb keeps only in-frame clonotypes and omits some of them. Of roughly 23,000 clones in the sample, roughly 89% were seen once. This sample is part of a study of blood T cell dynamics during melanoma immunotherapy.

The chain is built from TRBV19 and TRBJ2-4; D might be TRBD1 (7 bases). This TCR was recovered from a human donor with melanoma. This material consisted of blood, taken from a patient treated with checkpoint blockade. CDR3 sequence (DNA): TGTGCCACCCGACAGGGAGGAAACATTCAGTACTTC. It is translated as CATRQGGNIQYF.